The entry that follows covers one T cell receptor beta chain sequence. In germline, CDR1 is MNHEY, CDR2 SMNVEV (reference sequence). V gave up 0 bases and J gave up 10 bases, with 12 bases separating them. The CDR3 runs to 13 residues. These data come from a study of blood T cell repertoires in COVID-19. On the study more broadly: Sites in the United States, Italy and Spain provided acute and convalescent COVID-19 samples. PBMCs, B-cell-depleted T cells, or T cells provided the cDNA or gDNA that made up the material.

Original processing methods: Estimation of nucleated cell counts was performed using reference gene primer amplification. The table came from immunoSEQ multiplex PCR; TCRdb's copy has only in-frame clones and leaves some out. V and J calls and clone size are copied from that table; D and trimming were computed from the DNA. The sample contains 310,000 or so clones, roughly nine tenths of which appear only once. The J gene is TRBJ1-1, the V gene TRBV27, with D hard to call. Sequenced sample: peripheral blood. The source of this sequence is a man between 18 and 29 years old who had recovered from COVID-19. This chain's CDR3 is CASSLSLAYGAFF. The CDR3 nucleotides are TGTGCCAGCAGTTTATCACTTGCCTATGGAGCTTTCTTT.